A selection of T cell receptor beta chains follows, all from one sample in a study of response to subunit inactivated influenza vaccine. TCRdb reprocessed the RT-PCR reads with MiXCR, giving one entry per CDR3 protein. The sample lists about 310,000 distinct CDR3 sequences, around a fifth occurring once. Sample: PBMCs from blood, taken around 22 months after vaccination. These receptor sequences come from a man aged 45 to 70 who received an inactivated influenza vaccine. CDR3s include the opening cysteine and the closing phenylalanine or tryptophan. D genes are given only for firm matches. Expanded clones get a size class; other rows say once, few or many, or leave the size out.

TRBJ1-4 | TRBV12-3/TRBV12-4 | NA | NA | TGTGCCAGCAGTCATAGCGTCAGGGGCGGTAGGGCAGTCGTAAGAGAAAAACTGTTTTTT | CASSHSVRGGRAVVREKLFF
TRBJ2-3 | TRBV29-1 | few | NA | TGCAGCGTTGAACTAGAGACACGGCACGACACAGATACGCAGTATTTT | CSVELETRHDTDTQYF
TRBJ1-1 | TRBV20-1 | NA | NA | TGCAGTGCTAGCCCATCCGTCACTGAAGCTTTCTTT | CSASPSVTEAFF
TRBJ1-4 | TRBV4-2 | few | NA | TGTGCCAGCAGCCAAGAGGCCGTTCGGGTAACTAATGAAAAACTGTTTTTT | CASSQEAVRVTNEKLFF
TRBJ2-1 | TRBV12-3/TRBV12-4 | few | TRBD1 | TGTGCCAGCACCTGGGACAGGGTCTGCAATGAGCAGTTCTTC | CASTWDRVCNEQFF
TRBJ2-1 | TRBV27 | many | TRBD1 | TGTGCCAGCAGCTACGGACAGGAATACAATGAGCAGTTCTTC | CASSYGQEYNEQFF
TRBJ2-5 | TRBV3-1 | NA | NA | TGTGCCAGCAGCCAAGATCCGGGCAGGCGAGAGACCCAGTACTTC | CASSQDPGRRETQYF
TRBJ2-1 | TRBV9 | NA | NA | TGTGCCAGCAGCAAGGGGCGGGGGCCCTACAATGAGCAGTTCTTC | CASSKGRGPYNEQFF
TRBJ2-7 | TRBV12-3/TRBV12-4 | once | NA | TGTGCCAGCAGTGACCACCCCTCCTACGAGCAGTACTTC | CASSDHPSYEQYF
TRBJ1-5 | TRBV7-8 | NA | NA | TGTGCCAGCAGCAAAGGGGTCGCGCCCCAGCATTTT | CASSKGVAPQHF
TRBJ2-7 | TRBV20-1 | few | TRBD2 | TGCAGTGCAAGCGGACTAGCGGGCACCTACGAGCAGTACTTC | CSASGLAGTYEQYF
TRBJ1-1 | TRBV4-2 | few | TRBD1 | TGTGCCAGCAGCCACGGATCCGGGACAGTTAACACTGAAGCTTTCTTT | CASSHGSGTVNTEAFF
TRBJ2-1 | TRBV4-2 | NA | TRBD2 | TGTGCCAGCAGTCTACTAGCGAGGGACTACAATGAGCAGTTCTTC | CASSLLARDYNEQFF
TRBJ2-7 | TRBV6-1 | many | NA | TGTGCCAGCAGTGAAAACGGGGCATCACTCTACGAGCAGTACTTC | CASSENGASLYEQYF
TRBJ1-3 | TRBV12-3/TRBV12-4 | few | TRBD1 | TGTGCCAGCGGGGCGACAGGGGGAACTGGAAACACCATATATTTT | CASGATGGTGNTIYF
TRBJ2-7 | TRBV7-2 | few | NA | TGTGCCAGCAGCTTAGGTCCGGTGGGGTACTTC | CASSLGPVGYF
TRBJ1-3 | TRBV6-1 | NA | TRBD1 | TGTGCCAGCAGGACCGGACAGGGCCGAGCCGGCACCATATATTTT | CASRTGQGRAGTIYF
TRBJ2-5 | TRBV20-1 | NA | NA | TGCAGTGCCGAAGACGGGACACAGGGAGAGACCCAGTACTTC | CSAEDGTQGETQYF
TRBJ2-1 | TRBV20-1 | NA | NA | TGCAGTGCTAGTTGGCAGTACAATGAGCAGTTCTTC | CSASWQYNEQFF
TRBJ2-4 | TRBV9 | NA | TRBD2 | TGTGCCAGCAGCCCAGAGCCAGTAGCGGGTCTGAGGAACATTCAGTACTTC | CASSPEPVAGLRNIQYF
TRBJ2-7 | TRBV30 | NA | NA | TGTGCCTGGGGTAAGGCCTACGAGCAGTACTTC | CAWGKAYEQYF
TRBJ1-4 | TRBV3-1 | many | NA | TGTGCCAGCAGCCCATCCTCAGGGGTGGGTGAAAAACTGTTTTTT | CASSPSSGVGEKLFF
TRBJ2-7 | TRBV7-6 | NA | NA | TGTGCCAGCAGCTTAGTAGCGGAAGAGACCTACGAGCAGTACTTC | CASSLVAEETYEQYF
TRBJ1-1 | TRBV6-5 | NA | NA | TGTGCCAGCAGTTTTCGTGGGACGGTCACTGAAGCTTTCTTT | CASSFRGTVTEAFF
TRBJ1-5 | TRBV4-3 | few | NA | TGCGCCAGCAGCCCTCAGCCCCAGCATTTT | CASSPQPQHF
TRBJ1-1 | TRBV7-9 | many | NA | TGTGCCAGCAGCCCCCAGGGCGGGACTGAAGCTTTCTTT | CASSPQGGTEAFF
TRBJ2-3 | TRBV4-3 | NA | TRBD2 | TGCGCCAGCAGCCAAGATGGGGGGGGAATCACAGATACGCAGTATTTT | CASSQDGGGITDTQYF
TRBJ1-2 | TRBV10-3 | few | TRBD1 | TGTGCCATCAGTGAGGCAGGGGGAAGCTATGGCTACACCTTC | CAISEAGGSYGYTF
TRBJ1-4 | TRBV2 | NA | TRBD1 | TGTGCCAGCCGCTGGGGACAGGGAGGGGCTAATGAAAAACTGTTTTTT | CASRWGQGGANEKLFF
TRBJ2-5 | TRBV11-2 | NA | NA | TGTGCCAGCAGCTTAGATCTGCGAGGGGAGACCCAGTACTTC | CASSLDLRGETQYF
TRBJ1-1 | TRBV19 | many | NA | TGTGCCAGTAGTATTAGGGCAGAGATGAACACTGAAGCTTTCTTT | CASSIRAEMNTEAFF
TRBJ1-5 | TRBV12-3/TRBV12-4 | few | NA | TGTGCCAGCAGTTTATGGGACATCTCGTCGGCCCAGCATTTT | CASSLWDISSAQHF
TRBJ2-5 | TRBV12-3/TRBV12-4 | few | TRBD1 | TGTGCCAGCAGTCCCTACCTTATTCAGGGGGTCCAAGAGACCCAGTACTTC | CASSPYLIQGVQETQYF
TRBJ2-7 | TRBV11-2 | NA | NA | TGTGCCAGCAGCCCCTCGGTGAGCTCCTACGAGCAGTACTTC | CASSPSVSSYEQYF
TRBJ2-1 | TRBV20-1 | NA | NA | TGCAGTGCCGAGGGGGATGAGCAGTTCTTC | CSAEGDEQFF
TRBJ1-1 | TRBV27 | NA | TRBD1 | TGTGCCAGCAAGGTGACAGGGGGGAACACTGAAGCTTTCTTT | CASKVTGGNTEAFF
TRBJ1-5 | TRBV9 | NA | NA | TGTGCCAGCAGCCCAGGGGTCAATCAGCCCCAGCATTTT | CASSPGVNQPQHF
TRBJ2-7 | TRBV7-2 | NA | NA | TGTGCCAGCAGCTCACTACCTTCCCTCTACGAGCAGTACTTC | CASSSLPSLYEQYF
TRBJ2-3 | TRBV5-1 | many | NA | TGCGCCAGCAGCTCCGGGACCCCCGGCACAGATACGCAGTATTTT | CASSSGTPGTDTQYF
TRBJ2-3 | TRBV5-1 | NA | TRBD2 | TGCGCCAGCAGTTTGAGCGGGGGATACACAGATACGCAGTATTTT | CASSLSGGYTDTQYF
TRBJ2-1 | TRBV29-1 | NA | NA | TGCAGCGTTAGCCAGGGAACTTACAATGAGCAGTTCTTC | CSVSQGTYNEQFF
TRBJ1-5 | TRBV20-1 | few | TRBD1 | TGCAGTGCTAGCGCCTGGACAGGGGTAATTCAGCCCCAGCATTTT | CSASAWTGVIQPQHF
TRBJ1-5 | TRBV2 | NA | NA | TGTGCCAGCAGGGACTTGGCCGAAAATCAGCCCCAGCATTTT | CASRDLAENQPQHF
TRBJ1-1 | TRBV5-1 | NA | NA | TGCGCCAGCAGCGCCGACAGTACTGAAGCTTTATTT | CASSADSTEALF
TRBJ1-2 | TRBV12-3/TRBV12-4 | NA | NA | TGTGCCAGCAGTTTAATGTCGACTTCCTCGGAAGGCTACACCTTC | CASSLMSTSSEGYTF
TRBJ1-1 | TRBV4-1 | few | NA | TGCGCCAGCAGGGGGGGGGCTTGGGAGACTGAAGCTTTCTTT | CASRGGAWETEAFF
TRBJ2-1 | TRBV4-3 | NA | TRBD1 | TGCGCCAGCAGCCAAGACGGGGGACAGGCCATTGTCGATGAGCAGTTCTTC | CASSQDGGQAIVDEQFF
TRBJ1-1 | TRBV10-3 | many | NA | TGTGCCATCAGACGGAAACCGAACACTGAAGCTTTCTTT | CAIRRKPNTEAFF
TRBJ1-3 | TRBV2 | NA | NA | TGTGCCAGCAGTGAAGGACAGGCCGTCTCTGGAAACACCATATATTTT | CASSEGQAVSGNTIYF
TRBJ1-1 | TRBV30 | few | NA | TGTGCCTGGAGTGTACAAGGGAACACTGAAGCTTTCTTT | CAWSVQGNTEAFF
TRBJ1-5 | TRBV10-3 | many | NA | TGTGCCATCAGTAGCGGGAGCAATCAGCCCCAGCATTTT | CAISSGSNQPQHF
TRBJ1-4 | TRBV30 | NA | NA | TGTGCCTGGGGGGCGGGACTACCTAATGAAAAACTGTTTTTT | CAWGAGLPNEKLFF
TRBJ1-1 | TRBV4-2 | NA | NA | TGTGCCAGCAGCCACCTTTCGAACACTGAAGCTTTCTTT | CASSHLSNTEAFF
TRBJ1-4 | TRBV7-9 | NA | NA | TGTGCCAGCAGCTTTAAAGGGGCTCTTAATGAAAAACTGTTTTTT | CASSFKGALNEKLFF
TRBJ1-2 | TRBV12-3/TRBV12-4 | many | TRBD1 | TGTGCCAGCGACAGGGGGTATGGCTACACCTTC | CASDRGYGYTF